This entry lists 11 T cell receptor beta chains sequenced from one sample in a study of CD4+ T cells in melanoma. Generated by immunoSEQ multiplex PCR, the TCRdb table keeps only in-frame clones and is missing some. The data contain about 10,000 clones, about two thirds of them singletons. The sample was cells from a culture (not recorded whether cultured in vitro). Receptors were obtained from a human donor with melanoma.

This clone appeared a few times. This rearrangement joins TRBV5-1 to TRBJ2-2; 8 nucleotides align to TRBD1. The J segment lost 1 base and the V segment lost 3 bases, leaving 2 bases of the junction unmatched. There are 15 residues in the CDR3. The germline gives CDR1 SGHRS, CDR2 YFSETQ. CDR3 DNA sequence: TGCGCCAGCAGCTGGACAGGGCTGAACACCGGGGAGCTGTTTTTT. It yields the protein CASSWTGLNTGELFF. Variable domain in full (rest from reference TRBV5-1 and TRBJ2-2): KAGVTQTPRYLIKTRGQQVTLSCSPISGHRSVSWYQQTPGQGLQFLFEYFSETQRNKGNFPGRFSGRQFSNSRSEMNVSTLELGDSALYLCASSWTGLNTGELFFGEGSRLTVL.

This chain joins TRBV21-1 and TRBJ2-3. TRBV21-1 is designated a pseudogene. This CDR3 is built from 15 residues. The CDR3 coding sequence is TGTGCCAGCAGCAAAGGAGCTGGGTTGGCAGATACGCAGTATTTT. As protein: CASSKGAGLADTQYF.

This rearrangement joins TRBV19 to TRBJ2-3, with a tentative D call TRBD2 (6 bases). This CDR3 comprises 14 residues. Germline assignment: CDR1 LNHDA and CDR2 SQIVND (reference sequence). The V gene lost 7 bases and the J gene lost 0 bases, with 11 bases spanning the gap. CDR3 loop: CASKRAGSTDTQYF. The DNA for the CDR3 is TGTGCCAGTAAGCGGGCTGGGAGCACAGATACGCAGTATTTT.

The chain recombines TRBV11-1 with TRBJ1-1, with 10 bases that match TRBD1. CDR3 length equals 16 residues. Trimming at V came to 4 bases and at J to 6 bases, leaving 11 bases not matched to a gene. The V gene's germline CDR1 is SGHAT and CDR2 FQDESV (reference sequence). CDR3 protein: CASSWDRGRSTSEAFF. The CDR3 DNA follows: TGTGCCAGCAGCTGGGACAGGGGACGGAGTACCTCTGAAGCTTTCTTT.

The CDR3 DNA reads as TGTGCCAGCAGTGTCTGGGCTAACAATGAGCAGTTCTTC. This codes for CASSVWANNEQFF. V and J are TRBV6-1 and TRBJ2-1, with D unclear. The CDR3 runs 13 residues. V dropped 4 bases and J dropped 5 bases, with 9 bases sitting between them. Germline V gives CDR1 MNHNS, CDR2 SASEGT.

V gene TRBV19 combines with J gene TRBJ2-7, with 9 bases lining up with TRBD1. Trimming took 6 bases from V and 2 from J; bases not matched to a gene: 5. The CDR3 loop spans 14 amino acids. Per the germline V gene, CDR1 is LNHDA and CDR2 is SQIVND (reference sequence). Here the CDR3 DNA reads TGTGCCAGTAGCTCCCGGGACAGGGCCTACGAGCAGTACTTC. Translating it yields CASSSRDRAYEQYF.

This chain connects TRBV7-2 to TRBJ2-7, with TRBD1 matching 8 bases. The CDR3 consists of 14 residues. CDR1 is SGHTA, CDR2 FQGNSA, per germline. J was trimmed by 4 bases and V by 3 bases; bases with no gene match: 5. CDR3 protein: CASSFRQGSYEQYF. The DNA of the CDR3 is TGTGCCAGCAGCTTTAGACAGGGGTCATACGAGCAGTACTTC.

This clone was counted a few times. The genes are TRBV7-9 and TRBJ1-5; D is possibly TRBD1 (5 bases). The CDR3 runs to 13 residues. The germline gives CDR1 SEHNR, CDR2 FQNEAQ (reference sequence). The V and J ends lost 5 bases and 5 bases respectively, with 10 bases between them. CDR3 region: CASSVGGDQPQHF. The DNA of the CDR3 is TGTGCCAGCAGCGTTGGGGGAGATCAGCCCCAGCATTTT.

This chain connects TRBV5-1 to TRBJ2-6; D uncertain. CDR3 length equals 14 residues. Trimming shortened V by 1 base and J by 2 bases, and 4 bases separated the two germline ends. Germline assignment: CDR1 SGHRS and CDR2 YFSETQ. CDR3 sequence: CASSLSAGANVLTF. The CDR3 DNA is TGCGCCAGCAGCTTGAGTGCTGGGGCCAACGTCCTGACTTTC.

This chain links TRBV5-1 with TRBJ2-5; D remains unclear. V lost 1 base to trimming and J lost 5 bases, with 12 bases between them. Germline V gene sequence: CDR1 SGHRS, CDR2 YFSETQ. The CDR3 length is 14 residues. The CDR3 region is CASSLISTEETQYF. Written as DNA, the CDR3 is TGCGCCAGCAGCTTGATTAGCACCGAGGAGACCCAGTACTTC. The full variable domain, its missing parts supplied by reference TRBV5-1 and TRBJ2-5, is KAGVTQTPRYLIKTRGQQVTLSCSPISGHRSVSWYQQTPGQGLQFLFEYFSETQRNKGNFPGRFSGRQFSNSRSEMNVSTLELGDSALYLCASSLISTEETQYFGPGTRLLVL.

This clone was seen a handful of times. J is TRBJ2-6 and V is TRBV4-2, with 7 bases that match TRBD1. The junction had 6 bases not matched to a gene; V was cut back by 1 base and J by 0 bases. The CDR3 is 18 residues long. Germline V lookup: CDR1 LGHNA, CDR2 YNFKEQ. The CDR3 nucleotides read TGTGCCAGCAGCCAAGTTAAGGGACAGCTCTCTGGGGCCAACGTCCTGACTTTC. Translating it yields CASSQVKGQLSGANVLTF.